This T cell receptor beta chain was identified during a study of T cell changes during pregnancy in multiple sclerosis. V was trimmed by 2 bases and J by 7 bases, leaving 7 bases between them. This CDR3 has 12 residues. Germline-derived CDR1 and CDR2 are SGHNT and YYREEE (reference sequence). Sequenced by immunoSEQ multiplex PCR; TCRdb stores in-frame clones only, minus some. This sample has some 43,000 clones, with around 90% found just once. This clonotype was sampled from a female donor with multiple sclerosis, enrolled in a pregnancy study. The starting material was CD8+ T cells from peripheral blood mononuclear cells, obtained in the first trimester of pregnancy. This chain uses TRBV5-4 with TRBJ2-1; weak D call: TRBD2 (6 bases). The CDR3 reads CASSLGGNEQFF. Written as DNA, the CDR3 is TGTGCCAGCAGCTTAGGAGGGAATGAGCAGTTCTTC.